Listed below are T cell receptor beta chains from one sample, sequenced in a study of T-cell memory formation after mild COVID-19. MiXCR was run by TCRdb on the 5' RACE reads, yielding one entry per CDR3 protein. The sample consists of about 430,000 distinct CDR3 sequences, more than 15% of them appearing once. The sample taken for sequencing was PBMCs or a T cell subset sorted from them (not recorded which). The receptor source for this set is a man aged 18 to 30 who had mild COVID-19 (a few samples of this study predate the infection). Cell type and time point are not known. Each CDR3 is given with its conserved first and last residue. Fields, in order: J gene, clone size, V gene, D gene, CDR3 DNA, CDR3 protein. D genes are given only for firm matches. The size field is filled for only some rows; it gives once, few, many or a size class.

j_call: TRBJ1-1
clone_size: few
v_call: TRBV3-1
d_call: .
cdr3_nt: TGTGCCAGCAGCCAAAATACGTTGGTGGGAGCTTTCTTT
cdr3_aa: CASSQNTLVGAFF

j_call: TRBJ2-2
clone_size: .
v_call: TRBV29-1
d_call: .
cdr3_nt: TGCAGCGTTGAATATTCAGGAAGAGAGACCGGGGAGCTGTTTTTT
cdr3_aa: CSVEYSGRETGELFF

j_call: TRBJ2-5
clone_size: .
v_call: TRBV3-1
d_call: TRBD2
cdr3_nt: TGTGCCAGCAGTCCTTGGACTAGCGGGGGAGAGACCCAGTACTTC
cdr3_aa: CASSPWTSGGETQYF

j_call: TRBJ2-1
clone_size: .
v_call: TRBV7-2
d_call: TRBD2
cdr3_nt: TGTGCCAGCAGCTTTCCGGTTAGCGGGGTGGTGGGGCAGTTCTTC
cdr3_aa: CASSFPVSGVVGQFF

j_call: TRBJ2-7
clone_size: .
v_call: TRBV19
d_call: TRBD1
cdr3_nt: TGTGCCAGTAGTCGCGGGACAGGGAAGAACGAGCAGTACTTC
cdr3_aa: CASSRGTGKNEQYF

j_call: TRBJ2-3
clone_size: few
v_call: TRBV5-1
d_call: .
cdr3_nt: TGCGCCAGCAGTGAACGGGACTTCACAGATACGCAGTATTTT
cdr3_aa: CASSERDFTDTQYF

j_call: TRBJ2-2
clone_size: .
v_call: TRBV5-1
d_call: .
cdr3_nt: TGCGCCAGCAGGGTGGCCGCCGCCGGGGAGCTGTTTTTT
cdr3_aa: CASRVAAAGELFF

j_call: TRBJ1-1
clone_size: .
v_call: TRBV5-6
d_call: .
cdr3_nt: TGTGCCAGCAGCTTCTTAGGCCCCGAGACTGAAGCTTTCTTT
cdr3_aa: CASSFLGPETEAFF

j_call: TRBJ2-7
clone_size: few
v_call: TRBV5-1
d_call: .
cdr3_nt: TGCGCCAGCAGCTCCCGGGGAGTGCAGGTCCCCTACGAGCAGTACTTC
cdr3_aa: CASSSRGVQVPYEQYF

j_call: TRBJ2-1
clone_size: .
v_call: TRBV9
d_call: TRBD2
cdr3_nt: TGTGCCAGCAGCGTAGCGGGGGGATTCCACAATGAGCAGTTCTTC
cdr3_aa: CASSVAGGFHNEQFF

j_call: TRBJ2-2
clone_size: .
v_call: TRBV11-2
d_call: TRBD2
cdr3_nt: TGTGCCAGCAGTCCGACTCTAGCGGCCAACACCGGGGAGCTGTTTTTT
cdr3_aa: CASSPTLAANTGELFF

j_call: TRBJ1-2
clone_size: .
v_call: TRBV6-5
d_call: .
cdr3_nt: TGTGCCAGCAGTCCCGGGACTCCCCTCCGGGGCTACACCTTC
cdr3_aa: CASSPGTPLRGYTF

j_call: TRBJ1-2
clone_size: many
v_call: TRBV12-3/TRBV12-4
d_call: .
cdr3_nt: TGTGCCAGCAGTTTACACTATGGCTACACCTTC
cdr3_aa: CASSLHYGYTF

j_call: TRBJ1-5
clone_size: .
v_call: TRBV7-2
d_call: TRBD1
cdr3_nt: TGTGCCAGCAGCTTAAACAGGGGGAAGTCGCAGCCCCAGCATTTT
cdr3_aa: CASSLNRGKSQPQHF

j_call: TRBJ1-2
clone_size: .
v_call: TRBV3-2
d_call: .
cdr3_nt: TGTGCCAGCATACAGGGTTGCGCCTATGGCTACACCTTC
cdr3_aa: CASIQGCAYGYTF

j_call: TRBJ2-5
clone_size: .
v_call: TRBV6-4
d_call: .
cdr3_nt: TGTGCCAGCAGCGTGGAGGGCTGGGAGACCCAGTACTTC
cdr3_aa: CASSVEGWETQYF

j_call: TRBJ2-3
clone_size: .
v_call: TRBV7-9
d_call: .
cdr3_nt: TGTGCCAGCAGCTCAGTACCCGATTTGGACAGCACAGATACGCAGTATTTT
cdr3_aa: CASSSVPDLDSTDTQYF

j_call: TRBJ1-2
clone_size: .
v_call: TRBV6-2/TRBV6-3
d_call: TRBD1
cdr3_nt: TGTGCCAGCAGTGCAACCTGGGACAGCGAAAACTATGGCTACACCTTC
cdr3_aa: CASSATWDSENYGYTF

j_call: TRBJ1-1
clone_size: few
v_call: TRBV11-2
d_call: .
cdr3_nt: TGTGCCAGCAGCTTAATAGTCGGCGACAGGTTGACCAACACTGAAGCTTTCTTT
cdr3_aa: CASSLIVGDRLTNTEAFF

j_call: TRBJ1-6
clone_size: .
v_call: TRBV4-1
d_call: TRBD1
cdr3_nt: TGCGCCAGCAGGTCCCCCGGGACAGGGGATTCACCCCTCCACTTT
cdr3_aa: CASRSPGTGDSPLHF

j_call: TRBJ1-1
clone_size: few
v_call: TRBV5-1
d_call: .
cdr3_nt: TGCGCCAGCAGCACCGTCGGGCCGAACACTGAAGCTTTCTTT
cdr3_aa: CASSTVGPNTEAFF

j_call: TRBJ2-1
clone_size: .
v_call: TRBV5-4
d_call: TRBD2
cdr3_nt: TGTGCCAGCAGTCCCGGGGGAGCCGGGGGGTCCTACAATGAGCAGTTCTTC
cdr3_aa: CASSPGGAGGSYNEQFF

j_call: TRBJ1-5
clone_size: few
v_call: TRBV7-2
d_call: .
cdr3_nt: TGTGCCAGCAGCTTAGCGTCGGTTCAGCCCCAGCATTTT
cdr3_aa: CASSLASVQPQHF

j_call: TRBJ1-6
clone_size: .
v_call: TRBV28
d_call: .
cdr3_nt: TGTGCCAGCAGCTCCTTTGGGGGTAGCAATTCACCCCTCCACTTT
cdr3_aa: CASSSFGGSNSPLHF

j_call: TRBJ2-5
clone_size: few
v_call: TRBV7-2
d_call: TRBD2
cdr3_nt: TGTGCCAGCAGCCCCAGAGAGCGGGGTTCTCAGTACTTC
cdr3_aa: CASSPRERGSQYF

j_call: TRBJ2-7
clone_size: .
v_call: TRBV7-2
d_call: TRBD2
cdr3_nt: TGTGCCAGCAGCTGGGTAAGCGGGGGGCTCTCCTACGAGCAGTACTTC
cdr3_aa: CASSWVSGGLSYEQYF

j_call: TRBJ1-6
clone_size: few
v_call: TRBV12-3/TRBV12-4
d_call: .
cdr3_nt: TGTGCCAGCAGTTTGTTCGGCAGGGACAATTCACCCCTCCACTTT
cdr3_aa: CASSLFGRDNSPLHF

j_call: TRBJ2-2
clone_size: .
v_call: TRBV11-2
d_call: TRBD2
cdr3_nt: TGTGCCAGCAGACCAGTGGGCGGGGGGCGCAGCACCGGGGAGCTGTTTTTT
cdr3_aa: CASRPVGGGRSTGELFF

j_call: TRBJ1-1
clone_size: .
v_call: TRBV19
d_call: .
cdr3_nt: TGTGCCAGTAGTAAGCGGGAAAACACTGAAGCTTTCTTT
cdr3_aa: CASSKRENTEAFF

j_call: TRBJ2-2
clone_size: few
v_call: TRBV5-1
d_call: .
cdr3_nt: TGCGCCAGCAGTCGGGAGCCAACCGGGGAGCTGTTTTTT
cdr3_aa: CASSREPTGELFF

j_call: TRBJ1-3
clone_size: many
v_call: TRBV29-1
d_call: .
cdr3_nt: TGCTCGGGTTGGGGGATGGATGGAAACACCATATATTTT
cdr3_aa: CSGWGMDGNTIYF

j_call: TRBJ1-2
clone_size: few
v_call: TRBV11-2
d_call: TRBD1
cdr3_nt: TGTGCCAGCAGCGCGCCCACAGGGGGTGGCTACACCTTC
cdr3_aa: CASSAPTGGGYTF

j_call: TRBJ2-6
clone_size: many
v_call: TRBV10-3
d_call: .
cdr3_nt: TGTGCCATCAGTGATAGTTTTACTGGGGCCAACGTCCTGACTTTC
cdr3_aa: CAISDSFTGANVLTF

j_call: TRBJ2-2
clone_size: few
v_call: TRBV4-1
d_call: .
cdr3_nt: TGCGCCAGCAGCCTACCCCGGAAGACGGTCTGGGGGGAGCTGTTTTTT
cdr3_aa: CASSLPRKTVWGELFF

j_call: TRBJ2-1
clone_size: .
v_call: TRBV6-5
d_call: .
cdr3_nt: TGTGCCAGCAGCCTCTCCGCGGGGTACAATGAGCAGTTCTTC
cdr3_aa: CASSLSAGYNEQFF

j_call: TRBJ2-3
clone_size: many
v_call: TRBV7-2
d_call: .
cdr3_nt: TGTGCCAGCAGCTTCGATTCCGCTAGCACAGATACGCAGTATTTT
cdr3_aa: CASSFDSASTDTQYF

j_call: TRBJ1-5
clone_size: .
v_call: TRBV7-2
d_call: .
cdr3_nt: TGTGCCAGCGCTACAGGGCCGCAAGATCAGCCCCAGCATTTT
cdr3_aa: CASATGPQDQPQHF

j_call: TRBJ2-1
clone_size: few
v_call: TRBV29-1
d_call: .
cdr3_nt: TGCAGCGTTTTATACAGAAACAATGAGCAGTTCTTC
cdr3_aa: CSVLYRNNEQFF

j_call: TRBJ1-1
clone_size: .
v_call: TRBV4-3
d_call: .
cdr3_nt: TGCGCCAGCAGCCGGATTACAGGGAACACTGAAGCTTTCTTT
cdr3_aa: CASSRITGNTEAFF

j_call: TRBJ2-3
clone_size: few
v_call: TRBV7-2
d_call: .
cdr3_nt: TGTGCCAGCAGCTTAGATAGTCGGAGGGATACGCAGTATTTT
cdr3_aa: CASSLDSRRDTQYF

j_call: TRBJ1-2
clone_size: .
v_call: TRBV6-5
d_call: .
cdr3_nt: TGTGCCAGCAGTTACAGCCGCAGCTTTAACTATGGCTACACCTTC
cdr3_aa: CASSYSRSFNYGYTF

j_call: TRBJ1-1
clone_size: few
v_call: TRBV6-5
d_call: .
cdr3_nt: TGTGCCAGCAGTTTCCTTGGGGACGCTTTCTTT
cdr3_aa: CASSFLGDAFF

j_call: TRBJ1-3
clone_size: .
v_call: TRBV5-1
d_call: .
cdr3_nt: TGCGCCAGCAGCTTGGCCCCAGGGTGGCACACCATATATTTT
cdr3_aa: CASSLAPGWHTIYF

j_call: TRBJ2-1
clone_size: .
v_call: TRBV20-1
d_call: TRBD2
cdr3_nt: TGCAGTGCCCCCGGGACTAGCGGTGTAAATGAGCAGTTCTTC
cdr3_aa: CSAPGTSGVNEQFF

j_call: TRBJ1-5
clone_size: .
v_call: TRBV25-1
d_call: .
cdr3_nt: TGTGCCAGCAGTGAAGGATGGGGGGCGGGACAGCCCCAGCATTTT
cdr3_aa: CASSEGWGAGQPQHF

j_call: TRBJ2-1
clone_size: few
v_call: TRBV4-3
d_call: .
cdr3_nt: TGCGCCAGCAGCCAAGAAGGTGGACCCCCCCACAGCAATGAGCAGTTCTTC
cdr3_aa: CASSQEGGPPHSNEQFF

j_call: TRBJ2-5
clone_size: many
v_call: TRBV7-6
d_call: TRBD1
cdr3_nt: TGTGCCAGCAGCTTAGAATCCCAGGGGGCTGGGGAGACCCAGTACTTC
cdr3_aa: CASSLESQGAGETQYF

j_call: TRBJ2-1
clone_size: few
v_call: TRBV7-9
d_call: TRBD2
cdr3_nt: TGTGCCAGCAGCTGGGGACTAGAGCAGTTCTTC
cdr3_aa: CASSWGLEQFF

j_call: TRBJ2-1
clone_size: .
v_call: TRBV9
d_call: TRBD2
cdr3_nt: TGTGCCAGCAGCGTAGCGCCCAGCGGGGACAATGAGCAGTTCTTC
cdr3_aa: CASSVAPSGDNEQFF

j_call: TRBJ2-3
clone_size: .
v_call: TRBV20-1
d_call: TRBD2
cdr3_nt: TGCAGTGCTAGAGATCACAGCGGGGGTTTAGATACGCAGTATTTT
cdr3_aa: CSARDHSGGLDTQYF

j_call: TRBJ2-3
clone_size: .
v_call: TRBV30
d_call: TRBD2
cdr3_nt: TGTGCCTGGAGTGTACGGAGGACTAGCGGACTCACAGATACGCAGTATTTT
cdr3_aa: CAWSVRRTSGLTDTQYF

j_call: TRBJ1-2
clone_size: .
v_call: TRBV6-6
d_call: .
cdr3_nt: TGTGCCAGCCAGGAGGGCAGACCTCCTTATGGCTACACCTTC
cdr3_aa: CASQEGRPPYGYTF

j_call: TRBJ2-5
clone_size: .
v_call: TRBV28
d_call: .
cdr3_nt: TGTGCCAGCAGACCCCGGGGCCAAGAGACCCAGTACTTC
cdr3_aa: CASRPRGQETQYF

j_call: TRBJ2-3
clone_size: .
v_call: TRBV28
d_call: .
cdr3_nt: TGTGCCAGCAGTTTATGGAGGGGGTCGGGGGCAGATACGCAGTATTTT
cdr3_aa: CASSLWRGSGADTQYF